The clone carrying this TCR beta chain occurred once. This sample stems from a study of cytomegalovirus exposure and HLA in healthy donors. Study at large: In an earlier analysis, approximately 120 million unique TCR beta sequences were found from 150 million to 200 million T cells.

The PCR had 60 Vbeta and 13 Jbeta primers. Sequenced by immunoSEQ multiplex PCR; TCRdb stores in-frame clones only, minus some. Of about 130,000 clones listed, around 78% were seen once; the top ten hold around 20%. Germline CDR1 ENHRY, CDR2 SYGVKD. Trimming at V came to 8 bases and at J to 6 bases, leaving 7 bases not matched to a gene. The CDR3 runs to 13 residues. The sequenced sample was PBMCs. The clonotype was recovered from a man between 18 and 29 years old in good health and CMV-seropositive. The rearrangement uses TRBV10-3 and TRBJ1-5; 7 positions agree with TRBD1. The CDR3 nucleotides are TGTGCCATCGCCTCAGACAGGGTTCAGCCCCAGCATTTT. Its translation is CAIASDRVQPQHF.